The 25 T cell receptor beta chains below come from one sample, sequenced in a study of CD8 T cells in ankylosing spondylitis. Points from the study as a whole: The study identified a TCR beta motif of under ten highly homologous variants that appeared characteristic of ankylosing spondylitis blood.

One entry per CDR3 protein, called by TCRdb with MiXCR from the 5' RACE reads. The table has about 540,000 distinct CDR3 sequences, roughly 13% seen once. The antigens of these receptors remain unknown. Sample: blood, either unsorted or a sorted T cell fraction (not recorded which). The receptors here all came from a male donor with ankylosing spondylitis.

This clonotype was found a few times. The chain is built from TRBV24-1 and TRBJ2-3; D ambiguous. The germline gives CDR1 KGHDR, CDR2 SFDVKD. This CDR3 spans 15 amino acids. Trimming left V 0 bases short and J 0 bases short, with 6 bases between. CDR3 coding DNA: TGTGCCACCAGTGATTTGGCGGACAGCACAGATACGCAGTATTTT. Translating gives CATSDLADSTDTQYF.

V and J are TRBV5-5 and TRBJ1-3; weak D call: TRBD1 (5 bases). The CDR3 covers 15 residues. Germline V gives CDR1 SGHKS, CDR2 YYEKEE (reference sequence). The germline V and J ends were trimmed by 4 bases and 4 bases, with 15 bases remaining between them. The CDR3 spells CASSARGGLGNTIYF. DNA of the CDR3: TGTGCCAGCAGCGCCCGCGGGGGACTCGGAAACACCATATATTTT.

The table lists this clonotype with a few counts. The rearrangement joins TRBV25-1 to TRBJ2-7, with D maybe TRBD2 (5 bases). CDR1 and CDR2 from the germline V gene are MGHDK and SYGVNS. V gave up 6 bases and J gave up 6 bases, with 15 bases separating them. The length of the CDR3 is 13 residues. In nucleotides, the CDR3 is TGTGCCAGCAGACCGGCCGGGGATCGCGAGCAGTACTTC. Translating gives CASRPAGDREQYF.

This clonotype was observed at least ten times. V and J are TRBV7-9 and TRBJ2-5, with 9 bases matching TRBD1. Trimming cost V 6 bases and J 5 bases; bases outside gene matches: 10. The CDR3 runs 15 residues. Germline values: CDR1 SEHNR, CDR2 FQNEAQ (reference sequence). In DNA, the CDR3 is TGTGCCAGCAGGCCCCCGACAGGGGGGAAGGAGACCCAGTACTTC. The encoded protein is CASRPPTGGKETQYF.

This clonotype was observed at least ten times. CDR3 DNA: TGTGCCAGCAGCTCCCCCTTATGGACACCAGGGGAAGAGACCCAGTACTTC. Translated: CASSSPLWTPGEETQYF. J is TRBJ2-5 and V is TRBV3-1, with D possibly matching TRBD1 (6 bases). This CDR3 has 17 residues. Trimming stripped 5 bases from V and 3 bases from J, with 22 bases between. CDR1 and CDR2 (germline): LGHDT, YNNKEL (reference sequence).

This clonotype was detected ten times or more. The chain links TRBV3-1 to TRBJ2-1; 7 bases line up with TRBD2. Germline CDR1 reads LGHDT; CDR2 reads YNNKEL (reference sequence). CDR3 length: 17 residues. J was trimmed by 0 bases and V by 4 bases; bases with no gene match: 9. This CDR3 is CASSRGGGGSSYNEQFF. DNA of the CDR3: TGTGCCAGCAGCCGAGGCGGGGGTGGGAGCTCCTACAATGAGCAGTTCTTC.

This chain links TRBV5-8 with TRBJ2-1; no firm D call. Germline V gives CDR1 SGHTS, CDR2 YDEGEE. The ends were cut back, 4 bases at V and 15 bases at J, with 14 bases in the middle. The CDR3 has 11 amino acids. The DNA for the CDR3 is TGTGCCAGCAGCCTGGACCCCCGGTTGTTCTTC. Its translation: CASSLDPRLFF.

The chain carries TRBV13 and TRBJ2-7; 8 nucleotides agree with TRBD2. CDR3 length: 17 amino acids. Germline V gives CDR1 PRHDT, CDR2 FYEKMQ (reference sequence). V trimming: 3 bases; J trimming: 0 bases; junction bases outside the gene matches: 10. In nucleotides, the CDR3 is TGTGCCAGCAGCTTCCACTGGGGACGGGGGGGCTCCTACGAGCAGTACGTC. It codes for CASSFHWGRGGSYEQYV.

This clonotype occurred a few times. The rearrangement links TRBV20-1 to TRBJ2-1; 12 bases agree with TRBD2. There are 16 residues in the CDR3. Trimming took 5 bases from V and 9 from J; bases not matched to a gene: 14. CDR1 is DFQATT and CDR2 is SNEGSKA in the germline V gene (reference sequence). This chain's CDR3 is CSALRRLAGEWGEQFF. DNA of the CDR3: TGCAGTGCTCTTCGACGACTAGCGGGAGAGTGGGGTGAGCAGTTCTTC.

The chain employs TRBV12-3 or TRBV12-4 and TRBJ2-3, with TRBD2 matching over 7 bases. J gave up 5 bases and V 5 bases, and 7 bases lay outside the gene matches. The length of the CDR3 is 14 residues. CDR3 in amino acids: CASSHGTGGDTQYF. In DNA form, the CDR3 reads TGTGCCAGCAGTCACGGGACGGGGGGAGATACGCAGTATTTT.

The rearrangement links TRBV24-1 to TRBJ2-1; D remains ambiguous. Trimming cost V 3 bases and J 10 bases, with 15 bases left between them. CDR1 and CDR2 (germline): KGHDR, SFDVKD. The CDR3 runs 14 residues. The CDR3 region has the DNA TGTGCCACCAGTGATCCCCGGTTTCCCTTCGAGCAGTTCTTC. It translates to CATSDPRFPFEQFF.

This clonotype occurred many times. The gene calls are TRBV29-1 and TRBJ2-7; D is ambiguous. The CDR3 consists of 10 residues. In germline, CDR1 is SQVTM, CDR2 ANQGSEA. V lost 5 bases and J 7 bases, leaving 9 bases between the germline ends. This CDR3 reads CSVSSGEQYF. CDR3 in DNA: TGCAGCGTTTCGAGTGGGGAGCAGTACTTC.

V and J are TRBV24-1 and TRBJ1-2; 10 bases are a match to TRBD1. The V gene end was trimmed by 3 bases and the J gene end by 3 bases; junction bases not matched to a gene: 6. Germline V gives CDR1 KGHDR, CDR2 SFDVKD. The CDR3 runs to 16 residues. The CDR3 sequence is CATSDPRTGGDYGYTF. CDR3 bases: TGTGCCACCAGTGATCCCCGGACAGGGGGAGACTATGGCTACACCTTC.

The rearrangement joins TRBV7-2 to TRBJ2-7, with a possible D match to TRBD2 (5 bases). Trimming took 3 bases from V and 2 from J, leaving 14 bases between them. Germline V CDR1 and CDR2: SGHTA, FQGNSA. The CDR3 loop spans 15 amino acids. CDR3 DNA: TGTGCCAGCAGCTTTCTTCGGGATTATGCCTACGAGCAGTACTTC. It codes for CASSFLRDYAYEQYF.

The gene calls are TRBV29-1 and TRBJ2-7; 7 nucleotides line up with TRBD1. The CDR3 spans 12 residues. After removal of 4 bases from V and 3 bases from J, the junction contained 3 bases not matched to a gene. Germline loops: CDR1 SQVTM, CDR2 ANQGSEA. Here the CDR3 reads CSVGQGVYEQYF. In DNA, the CDR3 is TGCAGCGTTGGACAGGGAGTCTACGAGCAGTACTTC.

This clonotype has at least ten counts. This chain joins TRBV7-8 and TRBJ2-3; TRBD2 agrees at 13 bases. The germline gives CDR1 SGHVS, CDR2 FQNEAQ. V gave up 8 bases and J gave up 3 bases; unmatched junction bases: 11. This CDR3 has 17 amino acids. The CDR3 region has the DNA TGTGCCAGCCGCCTACTTCGGACTAGCGGGAGAACAGATACGCAGTATTTT. Amino acid sequence: CASRLLRTSGRTDTQYF.

This clonotype was observed at least ten times. The V and J genes are TRBV12-3 or TRBV12-4 and TRBJ1-1, with no clear D. The CDR3 loop spans 13 amino acids. The V and J ends lost 2 bases and 1 base respectively, with 5 bases between them. The CDR3 spells CASSLTQNTEAFF. In DNA, the CDR3 is TGTGCCAGCAGTTTAACGCAGAACACTGAAGCTTTCTTT.

This clonotype was recorded a few times. V and J are TRBV20-1 and TRBJ1-6, with 10 bases aligning to TRBD1. The J segment lost 8 bases and the V segment lost 0 bases, leaving 10 bases of the junction unmatched. The length of the CDR3 is 17 residues. From germline, CDR1 is DFQATT and CDR2 SNEGSKA (reference sequence). The CDR3 nucleotides are TGCAGTGCTAGAGATCCCTTGGGACAGGGGAAGGATTCACCCCTCCACTTT. Protein sequence: CSARDPLGQGKDSPLHF.

This rearrangement joins TRBV20-1 to TRBJ2-7, with 8 positions matching TRBD2. Germline V gene lookup returns CDR1 DFQATT and CDR2 SNEGSKA (reference sequence). V lost 0 bases to trimming and J lost 3 bases; unmatched junction nucleotides: 4. There are 14 residues in the CDR3. The CDR3 coding sequence is TGCAGTGCTAGAGATCACGGGAGGGGCTACGAGCAGTACTTC. Protein: CSARDHGRGYEQYF.

This clonotype appeared many times. The chain couples TRBV11-1 to TRBJ2-1; 8 bases match TRBD2. Trimming at V came to 4 bases and at J to 1 base, leaving 12 bases not matched to a gene. Germline values: CDR1 SGHAT, CDR2 FQDESV (reference sequence). This CDR3 comprises 18 residues. CDR3 sequence reads: CASSSARLAGPSYNEQFF. The CDR3 DNA reads as TGTGCCAGCAGCTCCGCCCGCCTAGCGGGTCCTTCCTACAATGAGCAGTTCTTC.

The V call is TRBV2, the J call TRBJ2-3, with D perhaps TRBD2 (5 bases). The CDR3 covers 16 residues. Germline V gives CDR1 SNHLY, CDR2 FYNNEI. The ends were cut back, 1 base at V and 0 bases at J, with 11 bases in the middle. CDR3 nucleotides: TGTGCCAGCAGTGAAGAGGTGCGGGCCAGCACAGATACGCAGTATTTT. Encoded protein: CASSEEVRASTDTQYF. The full variable domain, its missing parts supplied by reference TRBV2 and TRBJ2-3, is EPEVTQTPSHQVTQMGQEVILRCVPISNHLYFYWYRQILGQKVEFLVSFYNNEISEKSEIFDDQFSVERPDGSNFTLKIRSTKLEDSAMYFCASSEEVRASTDTQYFGPGTRLTVL.

This clonotype was observed a handful of times. The chain uses TRBV20-1 and TRBJ2-1, with 11 bases matching TRBD2. The CDR3 spans 16 residues. V dropped 6 bases and J dropped 4; count of bases not matched to a gene: 11. The germline CDR1 and CDR2 sequences are DFQATT and SNEGSKA (reference sequence). This chain's CDR3 is CSADGLGTSGYNEQFF. CDR3 nucleotide sequence: TGCAGTGCGGATGGACTCGGGACTAGCGGATACAATGAGCAGTTCTTC.

At least ten counts were recorded for this clonotype. The V gene is TRBV29-1, the J gene TRBJ2-5; D possibly corresponds to TRBD2 (6 bases). Germline values: CDR1 SQVTM, CDR2 ANQGSEA. The CDR3 runs 12 residues. V lost 3 bases, J lost 1 base, and 6 bases lay in between. The CDR3 DNA reads TGCAGCGTTGATAGCGGCCAAGAGACCCAGTACTTC. Encoded protein: CSVDSGQETQYF.

The rearrangement joins TRBV7-9 to TRBJ2-7, with 9 nucleotides matching TRBD1. J lost 5 bases, V lost 0 bases, and 5 bases had no gene match. CDR3 length: 15 amino acids. Per germline, CDR1 SEHNR and CDR2 FQNEAQ (reference sequence). The CDR3 spells CASSLAGTGIDEQYF. CDR3 coding DNA: TGTGCCAGCAGCTTAGCCGGGACAGGGATCGACGAGCAGTACTTC.

The V call is TRBV7-9, the J call TRBJ2-2; 12 nucleotides agree with TRBD2. With 6 bases clipped from V and 6 bases from J, the junction kept 5 bases outside the gene matches. The CDR3 has 15 amino acids. Germline values: CDR1 SEHNR, CDR2 FQNEAQ (reference sequence). CDR3 sequence reads: CASSPTSGSAGELFF. The CDR3 coding sequence is TGTGCCAGCAGTCCGACTAGCGGGAGTGCCGGGGAGCTGTTTTTT. Drawing the rest from reference TRBV7-9 and TRBJ2-2, the complete variable domain is DTGVSQNPRHKITKRGQNVTFRCDPISEHNRLYWYRQTLGQGPEFLTYFQNEAQLEKSRLLSDRFSAERPKGSFSTLEIQRTEQGDSAMYLCASSPTSGSAGELFFGEGSRLTVL.